A selection of T cell receptor beta chains follows, all from one sample in a study of blood T cells in healthy people across ages. TCRdb reanalysed the 5' RACE reads using MiXCR and keeps one entry per CDR3 protein. Found here are about 1.5 million distinct CDR3 sequences, roughly two fifths of them singletons; the top ten hold roughly 3.7%. What was sequenced was blood. These receptors were obtained from a young woman in good health. Each CDR3 is given with its conserved first and last residue. D genes are given only for firm matches. A row's size may be missing; if present it is once, few, many or a size class.

v_call	d_call	j_call	clone_size	cdr3_nt	cdr3_aa
TRBV2	NA	TRBJ2-3	NA	TGTGCCAGCAGTGATATTGATACGCAGTATTTT	CASSDIDTQYF
TRBV20-1	NA	TRBJ1-6	NA	TGCAGTGCTAGAAAACACAGGGTACCTGGTAATTCACCCCTCCACTTT	CSARKHRVPGNSPLHF
TRBV4-2	NA	TRBJ2-6	NA	TGTGCCAGCAGCCAAGAGAGTAATGGGGCCTCTGGGGCCAACGTCCTGACTTTC	CASSQESNGASGANVLTF
TRBV12-3/TRBV12-4	NA	TRBJ1-4	NA	TGTGCCAGCAGTTTTAGGGGAGGTGGTGAAAAACTGTTTTTT	CASSFRGGGEKLFF
TRBV20-1	TRBD2	TRBJ2-3	NA	TGCAGTGCTAGCTTTCGTCTAGCGGGGGGCCCGGGCCTCACAGATACGCAGTATTTT	CSASFRLAGGPGLTDTQYF
TRBV12-3/TRBV12-4	NA	TRBJ2-7	NA	TGTGCCAGCCGCCGCCTCGGGACCGACGAGCAGTACTTC	CASRRLGTDEQYF
TRBV7-2	NA	TRBJ2-5	NA	TGTGCCAGCAGCGCCATGGAGACCCAGTACTTC	CASSAMETQYF
TRBV4-1	NA	TRBJ2-7	many	TGCGCCAGCAGCCAAGAGTACGGTAGTCGCTACGAGCAGTACTTC	CASSQEYGSRYEQYF
TRBV6-1	NA	TRBJ1-2	NA	TGTGCCAGCAGTGAAGCGGTCAGGGCGTCGGACTACACCTTC	CASSEAVRASDYTF
TRBV4-3	NA	TRBJ1-4	few	TGCGCCAGCAGCCAGACCGCCCGGTTCCCTAATGGTACTAATGAAAAACTGTTTTTT	CASSQTARFPNGTNEKLFF
TRBV20-1	NA	TRBJ1-6	NA	TGCAGTGCTAGTAAGACCGACGGTTTAGGATCACCCCTCCACTTT	CSASKTDGLGSPLHF
TRBV7-9	NA	TRBJ1-2	few	TGTGCCAGCAGCTTAACGGCAGGTCAGGGCTACACCTTC	CASSLTAGQGYTF
TRBV12-3/TRBV12-4	TRBD2	TRBJ2-7	NA	TGTGCCAGCATGAGAAGCGGGAACAATGAGCAGTACTTC	CASMRSGNNEQYF
TRBV6-2/TRBV6-3	NA	TRBJ1-1	NA	TGTGCCAGCAGCATCAGGGTGGGTTTCGGGTCTACTATGGACACTGAAGCTTTCTTT	CASSIRVGFGSTMDTEAFF
TRBV10-3	NA	TRBJ1-2	NA	TGTGCCATCAGTGAGTCCACCGAGAACTATGGCTACACCTTC	CAISESTENYGYTF
TRBV11-2	TRBD1	TRBJ2-2	few	TGTGCCAGCAGCTTGTGGACAGGGGTAACCGGGGAGCTGTTTTTT	CASSLWTGVTGELFF
TRBV20-1	NA	TRBJ2-1	many	TGCAGTGCCGATTACAATGAGCAGTTCTTC	CSADYNEQFF
TRBV4-3	NA	TRBJ1-1	NA	TGCGCCAGCAGCCAGGGGGCTCGGGGCGCTTTCTTT	CASSQGARGAFF
TRBV12-3/TRBV12-4	TRBD1	TRBJ2-5	NA	TGTGCCAGCACCGGGACAGAACAAGAGACCCAGTACTTC	CASTGTEQETQYF
TRBV5-5	TRBD2	TRBJ2-1	NA	TGTGCCAGCAGCTTGGGCCCAGCGGGAGCCATATACAATGAGCAGTTCTTC	CASSLGPAGAIYNEQFF
TRBV5-1	TRBD1	TRBJ1-1	NA	TGCGCCAGCAGCATAGGACAGGGGGCGAGAACTGAAGCTTTCTTT	CASSIGQGARTEAFF
TRBV20-1	NA	TRBJ2-5	NA	TGCAGTGCTAGTGAGAAAGGGACGCAGAGAGAGACCCAGTACTTC	CSASEKGTQRETQYF
TRBV6-6	NA	TRBJ2-5	NA	TGTGCCAGCAGTCCCCTATCACAGGGATCAGAGACCCAGTACTTC	CASSPLSQGSETQYF
TRBV7-9	NA	TRBJ2-1	NA	TGTGCCAGCAGCTACCTGGAGAGTCCTCATGAGCAGTTCTTC	CASSYLESPHEQFF
TRBV27	TRBD1	TRBJ1-2	once	TGTGCCAGCAGTTTATCGGGAGGGACAGGGATAAATGGCTACACCTTC	CASSLSGGTGINGYTF
TRBV19	NA	TRBJ1-1	NA	TGTGCCAGTGGAATGCGACGGGGGAACACTGAAGCTTTCTTT	CASGMRRGNTEAFF
TRBV2	TRBD2	TRBJ2-3	NA	TGTGCCAGCAGGGGGACTAGCATAGTCACAGATACGCAGTATTTT	CASRGTSIVTDTQYF
TRBV9	TRBD2	TRBJ2-3	NA	TGTGCCAGCAACGAAGCGGGAGGGCCCGGGGATACGCAGTATTTT	CASNEAGGPGDTQYF
TRBV3-1	NA	TRBJ2-7	few	TGTGCCAGCAGCCACCTTCAGGTCTACGAGCAGTACTTC	CASSHLQVYEQYF
TRBV5-1	NA	TRBJ2-7	NA	TGCGCCAGCAGCCCGCAGGGAGACTACGAGCAGTACTTC	CASSPQGDYEQYF
TRBV7-7	NA	TRBJ2-1	NA	TGTGCTAGCAGCCCTCCCTTTAAGAGCTCCTACAATGAGCAGTTCTTC	CASSPPFKSSYNEQFF
TRBV7-2	TRBD1	TRBJ1-2	NA	TGTGCCAGCAGCTCAGGGACAGGGACCGCTTATGGTTACACCTTC	CASSSGTGTAYGYTF
TRBV12-3/TRBV12-4	NA	TRBJ2-6	once	TGTGCCCCTTGGGGGCCTGGGGCCAACGTCCTGACTTTC	CAPWGPGANVLTF
TRBV7-9	NA	TRBJ1-2	NA	TGTGCCAGCAGCTTAGAGGACCGGAATGGCTACACCTTC	CASSLEDRNGYTF
TRBV12-3/TRBV12-4	TRBD1	TRBJ1-5	few	TGTGCCAGCAGCCAGGGGGGTCGGCCCCAGCATTTT	CASSQGGRPQHF
TRBV10-3	TRBD1	TRBJ2-7	NA	TGTGCCATCAGTGCGTTAGGCGGGACAGGGACGCTATTGACCACGAGCAGTACTTACCACGAGCAGTACTTC	CAISALGGTGTLLTTSSTYHEQYF
TRBV7-2	NA	TRBJ2-7	few	TGTGCCAGCAGCGCTACCGGGAACTCCTACGAGCAGTACTTC	CASSATGNSYEQYF
TRBV6-5	TRBD2	TRBJ2-7	NA	TGTGCCAGCAGCCGGGGAGCGGGATTTGCCTACAATGAGCAGTACTTC	CASSRGAGFAYNEQYF
TRBV27	NA	TRBJ1-1	NA	TGTGCCAGCAGTTTAGTCGGGTTTGGGAACACTGAAGCTTTCTTT	CASSLVGFGNTEAFF
TRBV6-2/TRBV6-3	TRBD1	TRBJ1-2	many	TGTGCCAGCAGGAGACAGGGGGCTAACTATGGCTACACCTTC	CASRRQGANYGYTF
TRBV28	NA	TRBJ1-6	NA	TGTGCCAGCAGTTTATCGGCTTATAATTCACCCCTCCACTTT	CASSLSAYNSPLHF
TRBV12-3/TRBV12-4	NA	TRBJ1-2	few	TGTGCCAGCAGCCCTCAAGATCTCTATGGCTACACCTTC	CASSPQDLYGYTF
TRBV7-2	NA	TRBJ1-4	NA	TGTGCCAGCAGCTCGGGGGTTAATGAAAAACTGTTTTTT	CASSSGVNEKLFF